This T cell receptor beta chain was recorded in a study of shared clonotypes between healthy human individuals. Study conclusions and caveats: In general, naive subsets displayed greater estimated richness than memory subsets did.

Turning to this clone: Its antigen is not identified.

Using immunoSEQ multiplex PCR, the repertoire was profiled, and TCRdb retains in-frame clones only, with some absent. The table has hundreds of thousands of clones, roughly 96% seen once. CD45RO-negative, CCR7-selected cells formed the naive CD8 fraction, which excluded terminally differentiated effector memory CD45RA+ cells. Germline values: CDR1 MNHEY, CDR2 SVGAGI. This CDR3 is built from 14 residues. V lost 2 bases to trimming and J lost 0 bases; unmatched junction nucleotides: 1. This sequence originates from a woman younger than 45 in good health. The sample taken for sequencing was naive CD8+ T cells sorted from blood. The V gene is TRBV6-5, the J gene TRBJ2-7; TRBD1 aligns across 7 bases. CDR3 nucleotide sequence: TGTGCCAGCAGTTACCCAGGGGGCTCCTACGAGCAGTACTTC. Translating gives CASSYPGGSYEQYF.